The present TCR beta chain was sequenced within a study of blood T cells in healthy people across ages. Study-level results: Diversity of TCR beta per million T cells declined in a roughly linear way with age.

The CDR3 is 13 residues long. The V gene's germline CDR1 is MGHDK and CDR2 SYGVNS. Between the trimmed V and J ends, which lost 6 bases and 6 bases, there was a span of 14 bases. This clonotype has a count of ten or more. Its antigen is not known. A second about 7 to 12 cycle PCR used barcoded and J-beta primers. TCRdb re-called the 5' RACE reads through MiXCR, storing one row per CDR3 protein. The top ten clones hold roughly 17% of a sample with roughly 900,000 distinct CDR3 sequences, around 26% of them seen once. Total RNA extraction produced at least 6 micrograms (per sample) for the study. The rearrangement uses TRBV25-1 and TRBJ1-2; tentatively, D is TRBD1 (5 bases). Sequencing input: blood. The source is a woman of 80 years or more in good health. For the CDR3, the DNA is TGTGCCAGCAGCATATCGGGGGGGAATGGCTACACCTTC. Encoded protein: CASSISGGNGYTF.